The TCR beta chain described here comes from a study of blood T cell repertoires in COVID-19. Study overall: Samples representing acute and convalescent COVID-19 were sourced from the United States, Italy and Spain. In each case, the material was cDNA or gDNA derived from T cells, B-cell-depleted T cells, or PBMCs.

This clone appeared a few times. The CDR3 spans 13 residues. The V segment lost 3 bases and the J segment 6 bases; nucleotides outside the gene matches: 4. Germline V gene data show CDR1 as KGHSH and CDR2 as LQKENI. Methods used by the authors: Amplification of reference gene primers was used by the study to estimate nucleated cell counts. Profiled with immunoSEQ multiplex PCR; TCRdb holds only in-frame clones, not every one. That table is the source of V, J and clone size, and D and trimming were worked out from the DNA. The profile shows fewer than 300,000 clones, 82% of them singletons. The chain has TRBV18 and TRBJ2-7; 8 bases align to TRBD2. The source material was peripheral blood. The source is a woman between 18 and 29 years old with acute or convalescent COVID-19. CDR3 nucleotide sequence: TGTGCCAGCTCACCCGGGACTAGGGGCGAGCAGTACTTC. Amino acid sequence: CASSPGTRGEQYF.